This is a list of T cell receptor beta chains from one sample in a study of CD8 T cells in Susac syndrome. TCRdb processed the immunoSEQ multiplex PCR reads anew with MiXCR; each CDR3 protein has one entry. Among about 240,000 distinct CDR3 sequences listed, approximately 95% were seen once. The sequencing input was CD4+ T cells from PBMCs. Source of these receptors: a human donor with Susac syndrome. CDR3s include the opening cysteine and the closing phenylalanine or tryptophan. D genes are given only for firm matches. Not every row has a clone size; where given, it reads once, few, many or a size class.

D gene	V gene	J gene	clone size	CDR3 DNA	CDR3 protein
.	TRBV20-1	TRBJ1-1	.	TGCAGTGCTAGAGCCCAGCCCCGCCACGGGGGGGACACTGAAGCTTTCTTT	CSARAQPRHGGDTEAFF
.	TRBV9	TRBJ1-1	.	TGTGCCAGCAGCGTAGTCCAGGACACTGAAGCTTTCTTT	CASSVVQDTEAFF
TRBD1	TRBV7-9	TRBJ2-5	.	TGTGCCAGCAGTTCCGACAGGGGAGTAGAGACCCAGTACTTC	CASSSDRGVETQYF
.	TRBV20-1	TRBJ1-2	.	TGCAGTGCTAGAGATATGAGTAACTATGGCTACACCTTC	CSARDMSNYGYTF
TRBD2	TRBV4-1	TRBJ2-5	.	TGCGCCAGCAGCCAAAGGCCCCGGGGGGGGCTGGAGACCCAGTACTTC	CASSQRPRGGLETQYF
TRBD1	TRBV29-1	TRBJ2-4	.	TGCAGCGTTGAAGAGCTAGGGACAGGGAGGAACATTCAGTACTTC	CSVEELGTGRNIQYF
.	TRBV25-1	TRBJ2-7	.	TGTGCCAGCAGTGTATCTGGGGGGGCGGGCGGTCCGTACTTC	CASSVSGGAGGPYF
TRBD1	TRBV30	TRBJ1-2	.	TGTGCCTGGAGCGGACAGGGCGGTAATGGCTACACCTTC	CAWSGQGGNGYTF
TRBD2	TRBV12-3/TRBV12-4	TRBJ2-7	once	TGTGCCAGCAGGGCGACTAGCGGGAACTACGAGCAGTACTTC	CASRATSGNYEQYF
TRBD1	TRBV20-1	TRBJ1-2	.	TGCAGTGCTAAAGGACAGGGGATTTATGGCTACACCTTC	CSAKGQGIYGYTF
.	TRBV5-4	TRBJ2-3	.	TGTGCCAGCAGTTTAGCGGTATCAGATACGCAGTATTTT	CASSLAVSDTQYF
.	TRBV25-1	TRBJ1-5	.	TGTGCCAGCAGTGAAGGGCCTAGCAATCAGCCCCAGCATTTT	CASSEGPSNQPQHF
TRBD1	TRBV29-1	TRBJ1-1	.	TGCAGCGTTGGGGACAGAGGTTTCAACACTGAAGCTTTCTTT	CSVGDRGFNTEAFF
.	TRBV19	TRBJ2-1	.	TGTGCCAGTAGTATTGACTTCACCCCTTACAATGAGCAGTTCTTC	CASSIDFTPYNEQFF
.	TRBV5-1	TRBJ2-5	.	TGCGCCAGCAGCTTGGACAGGGTATCACAAGAGACCCAGTACTTC	CASSLDRVSQETQYF
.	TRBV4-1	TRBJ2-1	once	TGCGCCAGCAGCCCGGACTGGAGGGCGCAGTTCTTC	CASSPDWRAQFF
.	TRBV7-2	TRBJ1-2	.	TGTGCCAGCAGTCCAAGGGTACAGACCCCTTATGGCTACACCTTC	CASSPRVQTPYGYTF
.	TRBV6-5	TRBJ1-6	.	TGTGCCAGCAGTTTGACAGAAAACTATAATTCACCCCTCCACTTT	CASSLTENYNSPLHF
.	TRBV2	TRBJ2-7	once	TGTGCCAGCAGTGGACTCGAGCTCGAGCAGTACTTC	CASSGLELEQYF
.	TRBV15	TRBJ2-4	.	TGTGCCACCAGCAGAGACCCAGGGGGGCTTACCAAAAACATTCAGTACTTC	CATSRDPGGLTKNIQYF
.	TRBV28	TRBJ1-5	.	TGTGCCAGCGACAAGAACAGCAATCAGCCCCAGCATTTT	CASDKNSNQPQHF
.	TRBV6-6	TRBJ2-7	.	TGTGCCAGCAGTTACAAGGGGCCGAGCTCCTACGAGCAGTACTTC	CASSYKGPSSYEQYF
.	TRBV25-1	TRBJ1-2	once	TGTGCCAGCAGTGAAGGTGGCAGTAACTATGGCTACACCTTC	CASSEGGSNYGYTF
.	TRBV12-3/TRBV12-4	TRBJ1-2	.	TGTGCCAGCAGCCATACGACTAACTATGGCTACACCTTC	CASSHTTNYGYTF
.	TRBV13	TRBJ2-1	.	TGTGCCAGCAGCTCCGTATCGCCGACCAAACCCTACAATGAGCAGTTCTTC	CASSSVSPTKPYNEQFF
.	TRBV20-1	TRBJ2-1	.	TGCAGTGCCGGGTCAGCGGACTCCTACAATGAGCAGTTCTTC	CSAGSADSYNEQFF
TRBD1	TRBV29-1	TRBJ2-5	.	TGCAGCGTCGAGTCGGGACAGTCAGAGACCCAGTACTTC	CSVESGQSETQYF
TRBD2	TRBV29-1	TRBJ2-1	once	TGCAGCGTTGAAGATCTAAGCAGCGGGAGGTCCTACAATGAGCAGTTCTTC	CSVEDLSSGRSYNEQFF
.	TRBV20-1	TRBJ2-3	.	TGCAGTGCTAGAGAGGGTTGGGGGGGCCGCACAGATACGCAGTATTTT	CSAREGWGGRTDTQYF
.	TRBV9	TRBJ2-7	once	TGTGCCAGCAGCGCCGTTGAGACAGCTCGCCCCTACGAGCAGTACTTC	CASSAVETARPYEQYF
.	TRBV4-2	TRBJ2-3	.	TGTGCCAGCAGCCAAGATCGGGCCGGAGGGGATACGCAGTATTTT	CASSQDRAGGDTQYF
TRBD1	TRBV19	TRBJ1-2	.	TGTGCCAGTAGTGTCGGACAGGGATTGGCCTATGGCTACACCTTC	CASSVGQGLAYGYTF
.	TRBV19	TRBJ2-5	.	TGTGCCAGTAGTATAAACAGAGAGACCCAGTACTTC	CASSINRETQYF
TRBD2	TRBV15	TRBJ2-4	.	TGTGCCACCAGACTTAGCGGGAGGGCCAACAACATTCAGTACTTC	CATRLSGRANNIQYF
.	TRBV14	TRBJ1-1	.	TGTGCCAGCAGCCTCAGCCCGGACACTGAAGCTTTCTTT	CASSLSPDTEAFF
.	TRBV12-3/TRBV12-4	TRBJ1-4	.	TGTGCCAGCAGCCCGCGGGGGACACCGACTAATGAAAAACTGTTTTTT	CASSPRGTPTNEKLFF
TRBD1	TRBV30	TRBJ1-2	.	TGTGCCTGGAGAACCCCAGGACAGGGGTATGGCTACACCTTC	CAWRTPGQGYGYTF
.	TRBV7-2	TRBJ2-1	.	TGTGCCAGCAGCCTGGACGAAGCAAGAGTGAATGAGCAGTTCTTC	CASSLDEARVNEQFF
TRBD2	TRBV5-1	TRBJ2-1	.	TGCGCCAGCAGCTTGGCGGGGGGGACCTCCTACAATGAGCAGTTCTTC	CASSLAGGTSYNEQFF
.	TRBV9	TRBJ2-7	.	TGTGCCAGCAGCGCGGGGGGCTTTATCTACGAGCAGTACTTC	CASSAGGFIYEQYF
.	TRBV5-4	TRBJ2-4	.	TGTGCCAGCAGCCCCGAGCTCTCGGCCGGAATTCAGTACTTC	CASSPELSAGIQYF
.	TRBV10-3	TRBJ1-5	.	TGTGCCATCAGGCAACAGGGTAATCAGCCCCAGCATTTT	CAIRQQGNQPQHF
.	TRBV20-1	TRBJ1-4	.	TGCAGTGCTCGACCAACAGGGCATAATGAAAAACTGTTTTTT	CSARPTGHNEKLFF
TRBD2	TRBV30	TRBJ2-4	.	TGTGCCTGGAGTCCCCGGGGGGGATTGTACTTC	CAWSPRGGLYF
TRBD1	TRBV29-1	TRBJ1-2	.	TGCAGCGTCGCAGCCGGGACAGGGGATTTTGGCTACACCTTC	CSVAAGTGDFGYTF
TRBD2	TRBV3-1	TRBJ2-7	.	TGTGCCAGCAGCCAATGGACTAGCGGGAATAGCGAGCAGTACTTC	CASSQWTSGNSEQYF
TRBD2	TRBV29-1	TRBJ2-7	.	TGCAGCGTAGCCGGGACTAGCTCCCACGAGCAGTACTTC	CSVAGTSSHEQYF
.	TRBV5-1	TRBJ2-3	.	TGCGCCAGCAGCTCGAAGCAGGATACAGATACGCAGTATTTT	CASSSKQDTDTQYF
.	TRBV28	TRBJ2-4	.	TGTGCCAGCAGTCCCTCCCAGCAGCTCTTCATAGCCAAAAACATTCAGTACTTC	CASSPSQQLFIAKNIQYF
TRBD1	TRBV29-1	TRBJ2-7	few	TGCAGCGTTGGGCCGCCGACAGGGTACGAGCAGTACTTC	CSVGPPTGYEQYF